This TCR beta chain was profiled in a study of cytomegalovirus exposure and HLA in healthy donors. Germline CDR1 and CDR2: MDHEN and SYDVKM. V lost 6 bases and J 1 base, leaving 13 bases between the germline ends. CDR3 length: 15 residues. 13 Jbeta primers and 60 Vbeta primers were used for the PCR. Measured with immunoSEQ multiplex PCR; TCRdb has only the in-frame clones, and not every one. Seen in this sample are around 100,000 clones; the ten most common clones hold around 3.6%. The gene calls are TRBV28 and TRBJ2-1; D is possibly TRBD2 (6 bases). The sequence was obtained from a woman in her twenties or thirties in good health and CMV-seronegative. Source material: PBMCs. CDR3 loop: CASSPLAPSYNEQFF. The CDR3 region has the DNA TGTGCCAGCAGCCCCCTAGCGCCTTCCTACAATGAGCAGTTCTTC.